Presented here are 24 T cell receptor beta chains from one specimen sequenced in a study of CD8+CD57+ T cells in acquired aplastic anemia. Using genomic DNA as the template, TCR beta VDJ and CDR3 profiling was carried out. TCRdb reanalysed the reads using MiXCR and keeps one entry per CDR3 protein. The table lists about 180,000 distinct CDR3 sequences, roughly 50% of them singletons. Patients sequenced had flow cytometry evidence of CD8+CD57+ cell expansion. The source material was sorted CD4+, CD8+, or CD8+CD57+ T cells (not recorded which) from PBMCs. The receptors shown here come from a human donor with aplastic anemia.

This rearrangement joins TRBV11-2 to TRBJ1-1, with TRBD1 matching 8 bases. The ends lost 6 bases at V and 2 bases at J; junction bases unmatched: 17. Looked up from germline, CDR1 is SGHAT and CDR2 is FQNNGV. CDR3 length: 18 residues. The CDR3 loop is CASSEAVWTGRYNTEAFF. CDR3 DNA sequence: TGTGCCAGCAGTGAAGCGGTGTGGACAGGGAGGTATAACACTGAAGCTTTCTTT.

Written as DNA, the CDR3 is TGTGCCAGCAGTCGTTATCCCGGCGGGGAGGTGACCCAGTACTTC. This sequence encodes CASSRYPGGEVTQYF. This rearrangement joins TRBV7-2 to TRBJ2-5; possible D gene TRBD2, 6 bases. The V and J ends lost 6 bases and 7 bases respectively, with 21 bases between them. There are 15 residues in the CDR3. Germline V gene data show CDR1 as SGHTA and CDR2 as FQGNSA.

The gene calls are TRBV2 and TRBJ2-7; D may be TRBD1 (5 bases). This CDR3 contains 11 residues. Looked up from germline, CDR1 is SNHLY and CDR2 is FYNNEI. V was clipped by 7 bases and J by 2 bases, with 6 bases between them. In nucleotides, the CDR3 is TGTGCCAGCACGGACACCTACGAGCAGTACTTC. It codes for CASTDTYEQYF.

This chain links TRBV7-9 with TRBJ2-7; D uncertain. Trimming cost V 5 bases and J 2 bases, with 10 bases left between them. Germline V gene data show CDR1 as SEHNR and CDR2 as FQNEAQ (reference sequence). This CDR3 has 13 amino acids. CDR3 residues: CASSVGGPYEQYF. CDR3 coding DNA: TGTGCCAGCAGCGTCGGCGGTCCCTACGAGCAGTACTTC.

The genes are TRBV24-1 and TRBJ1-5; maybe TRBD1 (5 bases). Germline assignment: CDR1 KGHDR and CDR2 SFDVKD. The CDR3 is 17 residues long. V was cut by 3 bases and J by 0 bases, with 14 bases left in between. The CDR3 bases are TGTGCCACCAGTGATACTTCGACAGAGTATAGCAATCAGCCCCAGCATTTT. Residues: CATSDTSTEYSNQPQHF.

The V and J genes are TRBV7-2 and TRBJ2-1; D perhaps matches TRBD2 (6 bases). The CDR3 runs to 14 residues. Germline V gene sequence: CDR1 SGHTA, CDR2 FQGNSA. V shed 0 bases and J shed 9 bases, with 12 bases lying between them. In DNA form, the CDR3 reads TGTGCCAGCAGCTTAGCTGGGCGGGGTAGTGAGCAGTTCTTC. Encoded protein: CASSLAGRGSEQFF.

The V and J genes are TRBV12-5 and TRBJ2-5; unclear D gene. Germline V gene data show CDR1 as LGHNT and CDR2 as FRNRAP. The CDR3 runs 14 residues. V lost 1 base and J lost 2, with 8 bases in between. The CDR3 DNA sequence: TGTGCTAGTGGTTTGGACACCCAGCAAGAGACCCAGTACTTC. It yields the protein CASGLDTQQETQYF.

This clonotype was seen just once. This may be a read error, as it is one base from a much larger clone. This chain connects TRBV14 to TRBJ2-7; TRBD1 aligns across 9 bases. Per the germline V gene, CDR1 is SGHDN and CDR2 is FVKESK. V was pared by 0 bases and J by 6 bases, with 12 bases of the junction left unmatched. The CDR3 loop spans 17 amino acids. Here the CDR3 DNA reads TGTGCCAGCAGCCAAGATTCCGGGACAGGGAGCCAGGGCGAGCAGTACTTC. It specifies CASSQDSGTGSQGEQYF.

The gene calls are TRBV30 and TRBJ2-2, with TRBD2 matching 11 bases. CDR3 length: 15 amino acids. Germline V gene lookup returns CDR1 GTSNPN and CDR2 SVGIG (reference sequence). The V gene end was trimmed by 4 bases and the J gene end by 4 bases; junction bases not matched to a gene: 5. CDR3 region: CAWTGLADFTGELFF. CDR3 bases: TGTGCCTGGACGGGACTAGCGGACTTCACCGGGGAGCTGTTTTTT.

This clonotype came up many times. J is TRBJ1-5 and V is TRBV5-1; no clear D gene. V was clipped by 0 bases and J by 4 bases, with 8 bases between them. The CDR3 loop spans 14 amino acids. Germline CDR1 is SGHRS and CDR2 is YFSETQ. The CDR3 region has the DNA TGCGCCAGCAGCTTGGGGCTGTTAAATCAGCCCCAGCATTTT. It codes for CASSLGLLNQPQHF. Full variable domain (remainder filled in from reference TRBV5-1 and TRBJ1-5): KAGVTQTPRYLIKTRGQQVTLSCSPISGHRSVSWYQQTPGQGLQFLFEYFSETQRNKGNFPGRFSGRQFSNSRSEMNVSTLELGDSALYLCASSLGLLNQPQHFGDGTRLSIL.

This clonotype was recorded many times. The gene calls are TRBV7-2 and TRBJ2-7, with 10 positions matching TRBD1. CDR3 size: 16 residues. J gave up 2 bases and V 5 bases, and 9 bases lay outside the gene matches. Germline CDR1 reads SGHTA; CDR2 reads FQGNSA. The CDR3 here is CASSEKGQGVTYEQYF. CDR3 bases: TGTGCCAGCAGCGAAAAAGGACAGGGGGTCACCTACGAGCAGTACTTC.

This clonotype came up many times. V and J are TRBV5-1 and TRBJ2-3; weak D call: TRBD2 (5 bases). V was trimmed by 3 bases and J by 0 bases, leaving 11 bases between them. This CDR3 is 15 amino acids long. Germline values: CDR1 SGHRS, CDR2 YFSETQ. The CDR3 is CASSSSGPSTDTQYF. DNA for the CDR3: TGCGCCAGCAGCTCAAGCGGACCCAGCACAGATACGCAGTATTTT.

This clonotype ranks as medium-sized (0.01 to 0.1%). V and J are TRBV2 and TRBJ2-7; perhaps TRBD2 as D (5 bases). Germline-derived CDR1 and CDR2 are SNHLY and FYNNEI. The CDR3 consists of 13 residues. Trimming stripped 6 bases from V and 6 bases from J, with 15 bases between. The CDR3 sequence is CASRRVETLEQYF. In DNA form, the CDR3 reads TGTGCCAGCAGGAGGGTCGAAACCCTCGAGCAGTACTTC.

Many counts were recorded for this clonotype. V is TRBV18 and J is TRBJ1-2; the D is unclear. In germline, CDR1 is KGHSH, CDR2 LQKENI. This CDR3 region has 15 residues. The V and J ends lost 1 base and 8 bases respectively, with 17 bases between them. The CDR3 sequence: CASSPRIEQGLGYTF. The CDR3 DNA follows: TGTGCCAGCTCACCACGCATAGAACAAGGGCTCGGCTACACCTTC.

CDR3 sequence reads: CASSVGPGSNQPQHF. CDR3 nucleotide sequence: TGTGCCAGCAGCGTAGGGCCAGGTTCCAATCAGCCCCAGCATTTT. The V and J genes are TRBV9 and TRBJ1-5, with D uncertain. The CDR3 consists of 15 residues. V lost 0 bases and J lost 3, with 10 bases in between. Per the germline V gene, CDR1 is SGDLS and CDR2 is YYNGEE.

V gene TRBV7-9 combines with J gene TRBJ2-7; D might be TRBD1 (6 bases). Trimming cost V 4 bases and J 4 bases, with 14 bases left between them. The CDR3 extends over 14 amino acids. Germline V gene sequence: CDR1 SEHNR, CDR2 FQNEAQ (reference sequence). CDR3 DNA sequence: TGTGCCAGCAGCTCCCACGGACAGCGATACGAGCAGTACTTC. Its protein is CASSSHGQRYEQYF. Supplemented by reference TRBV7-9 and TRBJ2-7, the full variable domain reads DTGVSQNPRHKITKRGQNVTFRCDPISEHNRLYWYRQTLGQGPEFLTYFQNEAQLEKSRLLSDRFSAERPKGSFSTLEIQRTEQGDSAMYLCASSSHGQRYEQYFGPGTRLTVT.

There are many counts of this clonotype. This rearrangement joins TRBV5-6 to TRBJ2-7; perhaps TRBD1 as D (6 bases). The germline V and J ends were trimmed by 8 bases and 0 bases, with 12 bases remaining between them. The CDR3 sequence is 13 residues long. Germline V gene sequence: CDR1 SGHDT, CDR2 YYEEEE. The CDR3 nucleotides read TGTGCCAGTCGGACAGAAGACTCCTACGAGCAGTACTTC. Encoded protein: CASRTEDSYEQYF.

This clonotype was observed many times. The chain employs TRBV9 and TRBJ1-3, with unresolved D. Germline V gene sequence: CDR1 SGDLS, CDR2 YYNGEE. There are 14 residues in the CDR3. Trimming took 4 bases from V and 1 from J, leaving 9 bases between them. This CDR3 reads CASSSSPSGNTIYF. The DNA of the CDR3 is TGTGCCAGCAGCTCCTCCCCTTCTGGAAACACCATATATTTT.

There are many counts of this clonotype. The DNA of the CDR3 is TGCGCTCCTAGGAGCGGGTCATACAATGAGCAGTTCTTC. It specifies CAPRSGSYNEQFF. The V and J genes are TRBV20-1 and TRBJ2-1; maybe TRBD2 (6 bases). Germline V CDR1 and CDR2: DFQATT, SNEGSKA (reference sequence). This CDR3 has 13 amino acids.

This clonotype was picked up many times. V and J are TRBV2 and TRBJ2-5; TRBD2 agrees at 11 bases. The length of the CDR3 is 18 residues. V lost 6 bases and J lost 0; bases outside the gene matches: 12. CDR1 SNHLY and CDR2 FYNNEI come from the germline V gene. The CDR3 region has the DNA TGTGCCAGCAGGGCCGGACTAGCGGGCTCGTTTAACCAAGAGACCCAGTACTTC. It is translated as CASRAGLAGSFNQETQYF.

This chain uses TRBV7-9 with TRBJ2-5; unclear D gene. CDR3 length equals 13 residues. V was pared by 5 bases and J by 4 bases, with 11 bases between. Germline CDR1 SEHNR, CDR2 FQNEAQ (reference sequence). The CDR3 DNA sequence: TGTGCCAGCAGCCCCGGTGGTGCAGAGACCCAGTACTTC. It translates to CASSPGGAETQYF. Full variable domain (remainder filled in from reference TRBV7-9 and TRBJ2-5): DTGVSQNPRHKITKRGQNVTFRCDPISEHNRLYWYRQTLGQGPEFLTYFQNEAQLEKSRLLSDRFSAERPKGSFSTLEIQRTEQGDSAMYLCASSPGGAETQYFGPGTRLLVL.

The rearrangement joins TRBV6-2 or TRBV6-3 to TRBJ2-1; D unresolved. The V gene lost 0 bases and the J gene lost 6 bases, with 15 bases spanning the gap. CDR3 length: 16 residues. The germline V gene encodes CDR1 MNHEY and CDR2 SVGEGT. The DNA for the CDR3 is TGTGCCAGCAGTTACTCGAACGGATTAGTCCTCAATGAGCAGTTCTTC. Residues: CASSYSNGLVLNEQFF.

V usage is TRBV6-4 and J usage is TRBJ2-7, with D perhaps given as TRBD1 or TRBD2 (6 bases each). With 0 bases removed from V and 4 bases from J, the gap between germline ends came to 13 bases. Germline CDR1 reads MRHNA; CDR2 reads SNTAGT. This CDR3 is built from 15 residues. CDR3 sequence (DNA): TGTGCCAGCAGTGACTCGAGGGGGGTTCGTTACGAGCAGTACTTC. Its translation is CASSDSRGVRYEQYF.

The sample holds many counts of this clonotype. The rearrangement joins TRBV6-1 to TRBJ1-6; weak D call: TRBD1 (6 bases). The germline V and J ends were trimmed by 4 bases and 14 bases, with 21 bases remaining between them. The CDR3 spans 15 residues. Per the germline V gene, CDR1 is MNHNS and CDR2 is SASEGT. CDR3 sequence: CASSVTGFMSGALHF. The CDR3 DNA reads TGTGCCAGCAGTGTTACAGGGTTTATGTCGGGCGCCCTCCACTTT.